Here is one TCR beta chain with its context. Its antigen is not identified. These data originate in a study of OX40 agonist ivuxolimab in advanced cancers. Study findings and constraints: Both CD4+ and CD8+ T cell populations in blood had undergone clonal expansion by week 6 at 0.1 to 3.0 mg/kg.

The table came from immunoSEQ multiplex PCR; TCRdb's copy has only in-frame clones and leaves some out. The data show approximately 50,000 clones, roughly 80% seen once. Germline loops: CDR1 GTSNPN, CDR2 SVGIG (reference sequence). J was trimmed by 7 bases and V by 4 bases; bases with no gene match: 0. CDR3 length: 10 amino acids. The specimen was CD4+ or CD8+ T cells sorted from blood, collected in a trial of the OX40 agonist ivuxolimab. This chain uses TRBV30 with TRBJ1-2; 7 bases line up with TRBD1. The sequence derives from an adult with an advanced solid tumor such as melanoma, head and neck, liver or kidney cancer. Here the CDR3 reads CAWNRGGYTF. The CDR3 bases are TGTGCCTGGAACAGGGGTGGCTACACCTTC.